The text below deals with one T cell receptor beta chain. This sample is drawn from a study of neoadjuvant anti-PD-1 for oral cavity cancer. The CDR3 consists of 16 residues. Germline values: CDR1 SEHNR, CDR2 FQNEAQ (reference sequence). After removal of 4 bases from V and 0 bases from J, the junction contained 6 bases not matched to a gene. As for time point: after neoadjuvant nivolumab, at surgical resection. The patients had HPV-negative, locally advanced oral cavity squamous cell carcinoma. The protocol was immunoSEQ multiplex PCR, while the TCRdb copy is restricted to in-frame clones and leaves out a portion. The data show roughly 20,000 clones, 40% to 45% seen once.

The source was tumor tissue, collected after nivolumab (anti-PD-1) treatment. This clonotype was sampled from a person aged 40 to 85 with oral cavity squamous cell carcinoma. This chain connects TRBV7-9 to TRBJ2-3; 8 bases are a match to TRBD1. The CDR3 nucleotides are TGTGCCAGCAGCTACGGACAGGGAACTAGCACAGATACGCAGTATTTT. Its protein is CASSYGQGTSTDTQYF.